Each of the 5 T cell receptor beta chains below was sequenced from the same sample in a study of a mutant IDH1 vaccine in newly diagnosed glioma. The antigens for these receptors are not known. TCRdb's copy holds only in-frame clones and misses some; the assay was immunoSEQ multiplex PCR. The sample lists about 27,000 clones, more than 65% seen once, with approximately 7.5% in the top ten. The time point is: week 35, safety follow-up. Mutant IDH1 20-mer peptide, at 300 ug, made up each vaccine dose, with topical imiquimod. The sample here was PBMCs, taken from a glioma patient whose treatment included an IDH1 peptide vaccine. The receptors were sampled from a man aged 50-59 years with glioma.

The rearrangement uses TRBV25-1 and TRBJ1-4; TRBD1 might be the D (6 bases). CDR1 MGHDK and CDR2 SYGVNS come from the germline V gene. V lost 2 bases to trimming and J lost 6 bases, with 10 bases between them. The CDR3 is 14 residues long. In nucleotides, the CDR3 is TGTGCCAGCAGTGAAACCAGGGGCGATGAAAAACTGTTTTTT. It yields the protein CASSETRGDEKLFF.

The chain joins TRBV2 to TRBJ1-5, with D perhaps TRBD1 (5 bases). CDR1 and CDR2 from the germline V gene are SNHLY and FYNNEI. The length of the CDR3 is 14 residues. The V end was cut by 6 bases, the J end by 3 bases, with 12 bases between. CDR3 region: CASSERQLNQPQHF. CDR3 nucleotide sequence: TGTGCCAGCAGCGAAAGACAGCTCAATCAGCCCCAGCATTTT.

CDR3 sequence (DNA): TGTGCCAGTAGTCCACGGACGGGGAATGAAAAACTGTTTTTT. Translation: CASSPRTGNEKLFF. V and J are TRBV19 and TRBJ1-4; no clear D. This CDR3 region has 14 residues. CDR1 LNHDA and CDR2 SQIVND come from the germline V gene (reference sequence). Trimming pared 5 bases from V and 5 bases from J, leaving 12 bases between.

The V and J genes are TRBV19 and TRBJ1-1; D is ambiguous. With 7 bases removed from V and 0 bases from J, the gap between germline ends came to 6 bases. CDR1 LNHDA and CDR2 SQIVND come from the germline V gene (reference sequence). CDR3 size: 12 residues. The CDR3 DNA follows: TGTGCCAGTATGGCCTTGAACACTGAAGCTTTCTTT. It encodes CASMALNTEAFF. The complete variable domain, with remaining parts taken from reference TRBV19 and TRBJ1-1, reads DGGITQSPKYLFRKEGQNVTLSCEQNLNHDAMYWYRQDPGQGLRLIYYSQIVNDFQKGDIAEGYSVSREKKESFPLTVTSAQKNPTAFYLCASMALNTEAFFGQGTRLTVV.

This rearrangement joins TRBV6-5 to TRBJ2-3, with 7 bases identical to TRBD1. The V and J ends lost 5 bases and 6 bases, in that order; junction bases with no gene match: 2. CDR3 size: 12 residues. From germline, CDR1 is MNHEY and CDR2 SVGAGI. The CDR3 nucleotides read TGTGCCAGCAGTCTACAGGGGGATACGCAGTATTTT. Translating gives CASSLQGDTQYF.